What follows describes a single TCR beta chain. In the study's own analysis: Nucleated cell number was recorded as an estimate derived from reference gene primer amplification. Some clones are missing from TCRdb's copy, which holds only in-frame ones; the method was immunoSEQ multiplex PCR. The V and J calls and clone size are taken from that table; D and trimming were inferred from the DNA. The sample shows 140,000 to 150,000 clones, over 80% of them seen only once. This record comes from a study of blood T cell repertoires in COVID-19. At the level of the study: The United States, Italy and Spain provided the acute and convalescent COVID-19 samples. Sources were T cells, B-cell-depleted T cells, or PBMCs; the material itself was cDNA or gDNA.

This CDR3 has 16 amino acids. Germline V lookup: CDR1 SGDLS, CDR2 YYNGEE. The V end was cut by 2 bases, the J end by 0 bases, with 13 bases between. The V and J genes are TRBV9 and TRBJ2-3; D is perhaps TRBD1 (6 bases). Sequencing was performed on peripheral blood. The origin of this receptor is a man older than 75 with acute or convalescent COVID-19. This CDR3 reads CASSVEGTGSTDTQYF. The CDR3 nucleotides are TGTGCCAGCAGCGTTGAGGGTACAGGGAGCACAGATACGCAGTATTTT.